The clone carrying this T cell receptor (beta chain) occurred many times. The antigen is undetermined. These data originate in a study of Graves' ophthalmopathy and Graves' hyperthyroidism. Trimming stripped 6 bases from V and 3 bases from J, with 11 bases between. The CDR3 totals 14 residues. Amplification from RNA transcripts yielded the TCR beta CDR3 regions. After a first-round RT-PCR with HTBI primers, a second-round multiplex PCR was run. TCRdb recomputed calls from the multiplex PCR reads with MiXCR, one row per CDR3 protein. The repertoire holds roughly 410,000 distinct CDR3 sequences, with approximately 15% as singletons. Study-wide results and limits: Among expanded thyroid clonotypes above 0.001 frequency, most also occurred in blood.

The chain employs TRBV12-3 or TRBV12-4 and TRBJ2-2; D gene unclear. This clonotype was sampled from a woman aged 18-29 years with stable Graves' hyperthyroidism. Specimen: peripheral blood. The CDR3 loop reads CASSLQQDTGELFF. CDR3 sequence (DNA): TGTGCCAGCAGCTTACAGCAAGACACCGGGGAGCTGTTTTTT.